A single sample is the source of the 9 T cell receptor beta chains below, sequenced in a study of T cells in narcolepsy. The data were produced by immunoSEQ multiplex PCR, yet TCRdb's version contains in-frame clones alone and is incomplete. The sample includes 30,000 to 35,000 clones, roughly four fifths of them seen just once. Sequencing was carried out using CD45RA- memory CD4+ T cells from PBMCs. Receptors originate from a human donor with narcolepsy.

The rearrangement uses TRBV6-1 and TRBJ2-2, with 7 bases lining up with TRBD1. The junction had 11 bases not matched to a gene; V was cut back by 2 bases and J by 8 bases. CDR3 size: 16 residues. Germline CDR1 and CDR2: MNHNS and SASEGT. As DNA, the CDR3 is TGTGCCAGCAGTGAACGGGGCCGACAGGGTGCTGGGGAGCTGTTTTTT. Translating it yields CASSERGRQGAGELFF.

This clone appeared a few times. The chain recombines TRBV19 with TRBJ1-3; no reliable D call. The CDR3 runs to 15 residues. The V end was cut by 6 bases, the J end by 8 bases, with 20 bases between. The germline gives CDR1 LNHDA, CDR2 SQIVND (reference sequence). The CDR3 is CASSPSDRAGDTIYF. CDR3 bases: TGTGCCAGTAGCCCAAGTGACCGGGCGGGTGACACCATATATTTT.

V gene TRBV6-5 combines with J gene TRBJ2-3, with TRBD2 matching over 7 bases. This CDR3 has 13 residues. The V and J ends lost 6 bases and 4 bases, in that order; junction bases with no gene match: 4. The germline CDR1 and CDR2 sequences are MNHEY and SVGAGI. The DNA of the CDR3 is TGTGCCAGCAGGATTGGGGGGGCAGATACGCAGTATTTT. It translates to CASRIGGADTQYF.

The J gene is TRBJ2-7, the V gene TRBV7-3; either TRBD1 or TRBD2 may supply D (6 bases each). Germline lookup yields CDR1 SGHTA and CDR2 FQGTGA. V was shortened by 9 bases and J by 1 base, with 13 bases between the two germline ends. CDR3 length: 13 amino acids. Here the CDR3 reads CASGRGPSYEQYF. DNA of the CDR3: TGTGCCAGTGGTCGGGGGCCATCCTACGAGCAGTACTTC.

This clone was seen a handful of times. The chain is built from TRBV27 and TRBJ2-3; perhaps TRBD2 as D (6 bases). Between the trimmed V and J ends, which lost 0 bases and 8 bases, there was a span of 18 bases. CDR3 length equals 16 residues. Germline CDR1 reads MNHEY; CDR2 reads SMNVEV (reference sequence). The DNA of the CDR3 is TGTGCCAGCAGTTTATCCGGGACTTCGGGGTCGGTTACGCAGTATTTT. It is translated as CASSLSGTSGSVTQYF.

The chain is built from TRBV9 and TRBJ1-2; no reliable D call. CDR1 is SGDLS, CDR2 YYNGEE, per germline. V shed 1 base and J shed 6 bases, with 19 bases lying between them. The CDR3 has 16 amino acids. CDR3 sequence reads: CASSVRSKDHYNGYTF. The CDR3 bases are TGTGCCAGCAGCGTACGGTCCAAAGACCATTACAATGGCTACACCTTC. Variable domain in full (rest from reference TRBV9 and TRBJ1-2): DSGVTQTPKHLITATGQRVTLRCSPRSGDLSVYWYQQSLDQGLQFLIQYYNGEERAKGNILERFSAQQFPDLHSELNLSSLELGDSALYFCASSVRSKDHYNGYTFGSGTRLTVV.

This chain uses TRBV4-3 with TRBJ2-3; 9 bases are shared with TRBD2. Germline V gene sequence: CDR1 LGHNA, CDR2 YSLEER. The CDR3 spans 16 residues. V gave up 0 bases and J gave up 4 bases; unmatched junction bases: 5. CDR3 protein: CASSQDWGGGADTQYF. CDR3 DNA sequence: TGCGCCAGCAGCCAAGATTGGGGCGGGGGGGCAGATACGCAGTATTTT.

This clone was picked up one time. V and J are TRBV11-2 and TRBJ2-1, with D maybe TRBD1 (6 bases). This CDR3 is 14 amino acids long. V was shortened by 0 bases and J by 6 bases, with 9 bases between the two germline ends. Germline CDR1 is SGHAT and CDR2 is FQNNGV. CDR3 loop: CASSLERTVNEQFF. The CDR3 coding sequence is TGTGCCAGCAGCTTAGAGCGGACAGTCAATGAGCAGTTCTTC.

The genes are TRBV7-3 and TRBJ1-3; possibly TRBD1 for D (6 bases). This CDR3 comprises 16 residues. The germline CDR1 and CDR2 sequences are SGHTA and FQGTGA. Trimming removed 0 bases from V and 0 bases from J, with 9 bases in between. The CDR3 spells CASSLTGGSSGNTIYF. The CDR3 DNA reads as TGTGCCAGCAGCTTAACAGGGGGAAGCTCTGGAAACACCATATATTTT.